This T cell receptor (beta chain) was identified in a study of persistence of HIV-infected CD4 T cells. For the study at large: Up to about 200 mL blood was drawn at multiple time points; a couple of donors had single-time leukapheresis.

The immunoSEQ assay was version 4, run in survey mode. Measured with immunoSEQ multiplex PCR; TCRdb has only the in-frame clones, and not every one. Of under 35,000 clones in the sample, around 70% were seen once. An overlapping HIV-1 Gag peptide pool stimulated these cells at 0.95 to 1 ug/peptide/mL. Responding CD4+ T cells were sorted by upregulation of both CD40 ligand and CD69. As concerns this clone: Its antigen remains unknown.

General observations from the study: TCRbeta richness was lower in CMV- and Gag-responding cells than in anti-CD3/anti-CD28-responding cells.

Trimming at V came to 5 bases and at J to 11 bases, leaving 14 bases not matched to a gene. CDR3 length: 15 amino acids. Germline loops: CDR1 MNHEY, CDR2 SMNVEV (reference sequence). The receptor was derived from an adult man with HIV who was CMV-seropositive. The specimen comprised CD4+ T cells sorted from PBMCs after approximately 20-hour stimulation, sampled from a patient who received antiretroviral therapy. The chain has TRBV27 and TRBJ1-1; TRBD1 matches at 10 bases. The CDR3 DNA follows: TGTGCCAGCAGTCTCAACTACCCGACAGGGGGCAGCGCTTTCTTT. It translates to CASSLNYPTGGSAFF.